This record covers a single T cell receptor (beta chain). The antigen is not known. These data are taken from a study of cytomegalovirus exposure and HLA in healthy donors. Study-level points and caveats: A later analysis linked a missense variant in DCLRE1C to the trimming of TCR beta V and J genes.

The PCR made use of 60 Vbeta and 13 Jbeta primers. Repertoires were generated with immunoSEQ multiplex PCR, while TCRdb's copy carries only in-frame clones and drops some. This sample contains around 76,000 clones. The CDR3 length is 14 residues. CDR1 and CDR2 (germline): MNHEY, SVGAGI. The gene calls are TRBV6-5 and TRBJ2-2; 8 nucleotides line up with TRBD1. Sequenced: PBMCs. The sequence was obtained from a woman aged 55-75 years in good health and CMV-seronegative. The CDR3 region is CVTRLGQAPGELFF. The CDR3 nucleotides are TGTGTCACTCGTCTGGGACAGGCCCCCGGGGAGCTGTTTTTT.